Shown below are 25 T cell receptor beta chains from a single sample sequenced in a study of circulating and synovial CD4+ cells in juvenile arthritis. Sequencing used immunoSEQ multiplex PCR; TCRdb keeps in-frame clones, though not all of them. Counted here are approximately 31,000 clones, about 95% occurring once; the ten biggest clones make up roughly 0.69%. Sequencing used CD4+ T cells from blood. The receptors come from a human donor with juvenile idiopathic arthritis.

This clone was observed once. This rearrangement joins TRBV15 to TRBJ2-1, with 9 bases matching TRBD2. J gave up 6 bases and V 0 bases, and 6 bases lay outside the gene matches. The germline V gene encodes CDR1 LNHNV and CDR2 YYDKDF (reference sequence). This CDR3 is built from 16 residues. CDR3: CATSRDPLAGANEQFF. In nucleotides, the CDR3 is TGTGCCACCAGCAGAGATCCGTTAGCGGGGGCCAATGAGCAGTTCTTC.

This chain joins TRBV9 and TRBJ1-2; tentative D call: TRBD1 (5 bases). CDR1 is SGDLS and CDR2 is YYNGEE in the germline V gene. The CDR3 loop spans 15 amino acids. Between the trimmed V and J ends, which lost 0 bases and 4 bases, there was a span of 13 bases. The CDR3 DNA is TGTGCCAGCAGCGTAGAATCGGCAGGGCTCTATGGCTACACCTTC. This translates into CASSVESAGLYGYTF.

The gene calls are TRBV7-8 and TRBJ1-2, with 7 bases that match TRBD1. CDR1 is SGHVS and CDR2 is FQNEAQ in the germline V gene. V gave up 7 bases and J gave up 4 bases; unmatched junction bases: 6. This CDR3 is built from 13 residues. CDR3 nucleotides: TGTGCCAGCACCACGGGGACAGCCTATGGCTACACCTTC. As protein: CASTTGTAYGYTF.

The genes are TRBV5-1 and TRBJ2-7; 12 bases agree with TRBD1. CDR1 is SGHRS, CDR2 YFSETQ, per germline. This CDR3 has 17 amino acids. J gave up 4 bases and V 3 bases, and 11 bases lay outside the gene matches. CDR3 sequence reads: CASSSQPGQGARYEQYF. DNA for the CDR3: TGCGCCAGCAGCTCCCAACCGGGACAGGGGGCGCGGTACGAGCAGTACTTC.

This chain connects TRBV28 to TRBJ2-7, with 12 bases fitting TRBD2. In germline, CDR1 is MDHEN, CDR2 SYDVKM. Unmatched junction bases numbered 8, after V lost 8 bases and J lost 0 bases. CDR3 length equals 16 residues. CDR3 residues: CASSLAGLAGSYEQYF. The CDR3 nucleotides read TGTGCCAGCTCCTTGGCGGGACTAGCGGGCTCCTACGAGCAGTACTTC.

The V gene is TRBV18, the J gene TRBJ2-7, with a tentative D call TRBD2 (5 bases). Trimming removed 3 bases at V and 2 bases at J, with 17 bases between. Per germline, CDR1 KGHSH and CDR2 LQKENI. The length of the CDR3 is 16 residues. CDR3 DNA: TGTGCCAGCTCACCCTACTCGGATCCCGGGGCCTACGAGCAGTACTTC. Its translation is CASSPYSDPGAYEQYF.

CDR3 DNA: TGTGCCAGCAGCTTGGACAGTTTTTCTGGAAACACCATATATTTT. Translating gives CASSLDSFSGNTIYF. This chain links TRBV5-4 with TRBJ1-3; D remains unclear. Germline CDR1 reads SGHNT; CDR2 reads YYREEE (reference sequence). The CDR3 totals 15 residues. Trimming left V 0 bases short and J 1 base short, with 8 bases between.

The chain recombines TRBV2 with TRBJ2-1; 10 nucleotides line up with TRBD1. Trimming removed 6 bases from V and 5 bases from J; junction bases left unmatched: 13. This CDR3 contains 17 residues. CDR1 is SNHLY, CDR2 FYNNEI, per germline. CDR3 DNA: TGTGCCAGCAGCGGGGACAGGGGCGGAGCGGGTAACAATGAGCAGTTCTTC. As protein: CASSGDRGGAGNNEQFF. The variable domain in full, completed from reference TRBV2 and TRBJ2-1, reads EPEVTQTPSHQVTQMGQEVILRCVPISNHLYFYWYRQILGQKVEFLVSFYNNEISEKSEIFDDQFSVERPDGSNFTLKIRSTKLEDSAMYFCASSGDRGGAGNNEQFFGPGTRLTVL.

The V call is TRBV18, the J call TRBJ1-1; TRBD1 might be the D (5 bases). Germline V gene sequence: CDR1 KGHSH, CDR2 LQKENI. V was clipped by 4 bases and J by 3 bases, with 9 bases between them. The CDR3 covers 13 residues. CDR3 in amino acids: CASSLDRDTEAFF. CDR3 nucleotide sequence: TGTGCCAGCTCACTTGACAGAGACACTGAAGCTTTCTTT.

This clone was recorded once. This sequence joins TRBV7-9 and TRBJ1-1, with 11 bases matching TRBD1. The CDR3 has 17 residues. V shed 5 bases and J 3 bases; nucleotides not matched to a gene: 11. CDR1 is SEHNR, CDR2 FQNEAQ, per germline (reference sequence). CDR3 sequence: CASSVAGTGGWDTEAFF. DNA of the CDR3: TGTGCCAGCAGCGTCGCCGGGACAGGGGGTTGGGACACTGAAGCTTTCTTT. Complete variable domain (other parts from reference TRBV7-9 and TRBJ1-1): DTGVSQNPRHKITKRGQNVTFRCDPISEHNRLYWYRQTLGQGPEFLTYFQNEAQLEKSRLLSDRFSAERPKGSFSTLEIQRTEQGDSAMYLCASSVAGTGGWDTEAFFGQGTRLTVV.

In DNA, the CDR3 is TGTGCCAGCAGTCAACCCTGGGGACAGGAGAACACCGGGGAGCTGTTTTTT. Its protein product is CASSQPWGQENTGELFF. The genes are TRBV28 and TRBJ2-2, with 8 bases identical to TRBD1. V lost 5 bases, J lost 1 base, and 9 bases stayed unmatched. This CDR3 has 17 residues. The germline CDR1 and CDR2 sequences are MDHEN and SYDVKM.

In its sample, this clone was seen once. This sequence joins TRBV29-1 and TRBJ2-7; a possible D gene is TRBD2 (5 bases). CDR3 length: 11 residues. Trimming shortened V by 7 bases and J by 7 bases, and 14 bases separated the two germline ends. Germline V gene lookup returns CDR1 SQVTM and CDR2 ANQGSEA. DNA for the CDR3: TGCAGCGCCCGAACCGGGGTGGAGCAGTACTTC. Amino acid sequence: CSARTGVEQYF.

The chain uses TRBV29-1 and TRBJ2-1; 7 bases map to TRBD2. The trim removed 5 bases at V and 5 bases at J, leaving 12 bases unmatched. Germline CDR1 is SQVTM and CDR2 is ANQGSEA. This CDR3 has 15 amino acids. The CDR3 spells CSVLPGLAANNEQFF. Written as DNA, the CDR3 is TGCAGCGTTCTCCCGGGGCTAGCGGCTAACAATGAGCAGTTCTTC.

J is TRBJ1-2 and V is TRBV11-2, with D perhaps TRBD1 (6 bases). CDR1 and CDR2 from the germline V gene are SGHAT and FQNNGV. The CDR3 runs 14 residues. V lost 5 bases and J lost 5, with 15 bases in between. The CDR3 sequence: CASSAEGGGYGYTF. The CDR3 DNA reads TGTGCCAGCAGCGCAGAGGGAGGGGGATATGGCTACACCTTC.

This chain connects TRBV9 to TRBJ2-5; TRBD2 aligns across 8 bases. This CDR3 region has 15 residues. Trimming at V came to 5 bases and at J to 4 bases, leaving 10 bases not matched to a gene. Germline V gene sequence: CDR1 SGDLS, CDR2 YYNGEE. The CDR3 coding sequence is TGTGCCAGCAGTCCCACGGGGGGGCCGGGAGAGACCCAGTACTTC. Translation: CASSPTGGPGETQYF.

This clone was seen just once. The chain recombines TRBV2 with TRBJ2-7; no clear D gene. CDR3 length: 14 residues. Trimming pared 1 base from V and 4 bases from J, leaving 11 bases between. Germline V gene data show CDR1 as SNHLY and CDR2 as FYNNEI. The CDR3 loop reads CASSEGRGPYEQYF. CDR3 nucleotides: TGTGCCAGCAGTGAAGGCCGCGGTCCTTACGAGCAGTACTTC.

This chain joins TRBV27 and TRBJ2-3; D not certain. The CDR3 consists of 14 residues. Trimming took 3 bases from V and 2 from J, leaving 9 bases between them. The germline V gene encodes CDR1 MNHEY and CDR2 SMNVEV (reference sequence). The CDR3 loop is CASSFQFSTDTQYF. DNA for the CDR3: TGTGCCAGCAGTTTTCAGTTCTCCACAGATACGCAGTATTTT.

V gene TRBV10-3 combines with J gene TRBJ1-1; 12 bases map to TRBD1. The V and J ends lost 7 bases and 5 bases, in that order; junction bases with no gene match: 8. Per the germline V gene, CDR1 is ENHRY and CDR2 is SYGVKD. This CDR3 has 15 residues. The CDR3 DNA sequence: TGTGCCATCACCCGGGACAGGGGGCGAAGGACTGAAGCTTTCTTT. Translating it yields CAITRDRGRRTEAFF.

The rearrangement links TRBV7-9 to TRBJ2-7; 7 bases align to TRBD1. CDR1 SEHNR and CDR2 FQNEAQ come from the germline V gene (reference sequence). This CDR3 is built from 15 residues. After removal of 5 bases from V and 4 bases from J, the junction contained 11 bases not matched to a gene. CDR3 protein: CASSPRGTAPYEQYF. For the CDR3, the DNA is TGTGCCAGCAGCCCTCGAGGGACAGCCCCTTACGAGCAGTACTTC.

The chain carries TRBV6-6 and TRBJ2-2, with TRBD1 matching over 7 bases. V shed 5 bases and J 4 bases; nucleotides not matched to a gene: 10. CDR3 size: 16 residues. Germline CDR1 and CDR2: MNHNY and SVGAGI (reference sequence). For the CDR3, the DNA is TGTGCCAGCAGTCCCCGGACAGGAACCTTCACCGGGGAGCTGTTTTTT. Its translation: CASSPRTGTFTGELFF.

Note on this clone: A read error may produce the germline difference seen at one junction end. This chain joins TRBV9 and TRBJ2-5, with 10 positions matching TRBD2. Looked up from germline, CDR1 is SGDLS and CDR2 is YYNGEE. The CDR3 loop spans 17 amino acids. Here the CDR3 reads CASGVVASGRGGETQYF. The CDR3 coding sequence is TGTGCCAGCGGCGTAGTAGCTAGCGGGAGAGGAGGGGAGACCCAGTACTTC. The full variable domain, in which reference TRBV9 and TRBJ2-5 provide the parts outside the CDR3, is DSGVTQTPKHLITATGQRVTLRCSPRSGDLSVYWYQQSLDQGLQFLIQYYNGEERAKGNILERFSAQQFPDLHSELNLSSLELGDSALYFCASGVVASGRGGETQYFGPGTRLLVL.

Notes on this clone: At one of its ends the junction is not consistent with the germline gene, which may arise from a read error. The CDR3, as DNA: TGTGCCACCTCACCTCGACAGGGGTTTATCACTGAAGCTTTCTTT. Encoded protein: CATSPRQGFITEAFF. The chain links TRBV18 to TRBJ1-1; TRBD1 agrees at 8 bases. This CDR3 region has 15 residues. CDR1 and CDR2 from the germline V gene are KGHSH and LQKENI.

The J gene is TRBJ2-7, the V gene TRBV11-2, with D possibly TRBD2 on 6 matching bases. The CDR3 loop spans 14 amino acids. Between the trimmed V and J ends, which lost 5 bases and 2 bases, there was a span of 13 bases. From germline, CDR1 is SGHAT and CDR2 FQNNGV. CDR3 residues: CASSVTGLTYEQYF. CDR3 sequence (DNA): TGTGCCAGCAGCGTCACGGGACTTACCTACGAGCAGTACTTC. Using reference TRBV11-2 and TRBJ2-7 for the parts outside the CDR3, the full variable domain is EAGVAQSPRYKIIEKRQSVAFWCNPISGHATLYWYQQILGQGPKLLIQFQNNGVVDDSQLPKDRFSAERLKGVDSTLKIQPAKLEDSAVYLCASSVTGLTYEQYFGPGTRLTVT.

The rearrangement joins TRBV6-1 to TRBJ2-5, with 11 bases lining up with TRBD2. Judging by the DNA end, TRBJ2-7 fits better; the J call may be wrong. This CDR3 is built from 15 residues. CDR1 is MNHNS and CDR2 is SASEGT in the germline V gene. This CDR3 reads CASTVSTSGSYEQYF. The CDR3 nucleotides are TGTGCCAGCACAGTAAGTACTAGCGGGAGCTACGAGCAGTACTTC.

This chain links TRBV5-4 with TRBJ1-6; no definite D call. This CDR3 contains 12 residues. Germline lookup yields CDR1 SGHNT and CDR2 YYREEE (reference sequence). Trimming cost V 1 base and J 7 bases, with 3 bases left between them. In DNA, the CDR3 is TGTGCCAGCAGCTTGTCGAATTCACCCCTCCACTTT. As protein: CASSLSNSPLHF.